Reported below is one T cell receptor (beta chain). The data derive from a study of blood T cell repertoires in COVID-19. Study-wide background: The United States, Italy and Spain were the sources of the acute and convalescent COVID-19 samples. From T cells, B-cell-depleted T cells, or PBMCs came the material, which was cDNA or gDNA.

The germline V gene has CDR1 SNHLY and CDR2 FYNNEI. The CDR3 is made up of 13 amino acids. V was pared by 6 bases and J by 2 bases, with 4 bases of the junction left unmatched. In the authors' workflow: Amplification of reference gene primers was used by the study to estimate nucleated cell counts. Only in-frame clones appear in the TCRdb table, and some are missing; sequencing was by immunoSEQ multiplex PCR. V and J calls and clone size are copied from that table; D and trimming were computed from the DNA. The data contain 150,000 to 200,000 clones, roughly nine tenths of them seen just once; the ten biggest clones take up roughly 21%.

The sequence was obtained from a man between 60 and 75 years old with active or convalescent COVID-19. The J gene is TRBJ2-7, the V gene TRBV2; 7 bases line up with TRBD2. The sequenced sample consisted of peripheral blood. Written as DNA, the CDR3 is TGTGCCAGCAGAGGGCTAGCGGCCTACGAGCAGTACTTC. Its protein product is CASRGLAAYEQYF.